This section outlines one T cell receptor (beta chain) sequence together with its context. Antigen unknown. Indicated time point: patch test 3, about 24 weeks after DPC sensitization. Treatment meaning: therapeutic diphenylcyclopropenone sensitization with weekly scalp DPC. In germline, CDR1 is DFQATT, CDR2 SNEGSKA (reference sequence). V lost 3 bases to trimming and J lost 8 bases; unmatched junction nucleotides: 10. The CDR3 has 15 residues. It was the library that attached unique molecular identifiers to individual cDNA molecules. MiXCR was run by TCRdb on the RACE reads, yielding one entry per CDR3 protein. The sample has some 84,000 distinct CDR3 sequences, more than 10% seen once. The data derive from a study of human T cells and chemical hapten exposure. For the study at large: Application of 0.01% DPC to the upper back was done by patch test, with a reading at 6 days.

Study results and limitations: There were significantly more large CDR3 similarity clusters among expanded TCRs than among controls.

Sequenced material: whole blood, taken in connection with sensitization to the hapten diphenylcyclopropenone (DPC). This TCR derives from a woman aged 45-60 years with alopecia areata. Some clones in this sample may be carry-over from other donors' samples. The chain carries TRBV20-1 and TRBJ2-1; the match to TRBD2 covers 10 bases. The CDR3 loop is CSASPSGRAWDEQFF. CDR3 DNA: TGCAGTGCTAGCCCCAGCGGGAGGGCCTGGGATGAGCAGTTCTTC.